This T cell receptor (beta chain) was captured by sequencing in a study of OX40 agonist ivuxolimab in advanced cancers. About the study: Enrolled patients in dose escalation had cancers that were hepatocellular carcinoma, melanoma, renal cell or head and neck cancer. Partial responses were achieved by three patients, of whom one had hepatocellular carcinoma and two had cutaneous melanoma. Study findings and constraints: Clonal expansion from baseline to week 6 occurred in both CD4+ and CD8+ T cells.

Germline assignment: CDR1 LNHNV and CDR2 YYDKDF (reference sequence). CDR3 size: 20 residues. V shed 0 bases and J 0 bases; nucleotides not matched to a gene: 6. Measured with immunoSEQ multiplex PCR; TCRdb has only the in-frame clones, and not every one. The data hold about 110,000 clones, with 75% to 95% observed a single time. This clone is a singleton in its sample. As yet, its antigen is unknown. The TCR comes from an adult with an advanced solid tumor such as melanoma, head and neck, liver or kidney cancer. This specimen consisted of CD4+ or CD8+ T cells sorted from blood, obtained in a trial of the OX40 agonist ivuxolimab. V and J are TRBV15 and TRBJ2-6; TRBD1 aligns across 12 bases. The CDR3 nucleotides are TGTGCCACCAGCAGAGATCTGGGGACAGGGGGCCCCTCTGGGGCCAACGTCCTGACTTTC. Protein sequence: CATSRDLGTGGPSGANVLTF.